This T cell receptor beta chain was identified in a study of T-cell memory formation after mild COVID-19. Overall study findings and caveats: Researchers report contracting CD4+ clones mostly in CM and EM, with CD8+ clones in EMRA.

TCRdb used MiXCR to reprocess the 5' RACE reads, holding one entry per CDR3 protein. Of 550,000 to 700,000 distinct CDR3 sequences in the sample, about a sixth were seen once. V gave up 3 bases and J gave up 1 base, with 13 bases separating them. The CDR3 has 16 amino acids. Germline loops: CDR1 SGHNT, CDR2 YYREEE (reference sequence). Details on this clonotype: Antigen specificity is unknown.

The rearrangement uses TRBV5-4 and TRBJ2-2, with D unresolved. Sample: PBMCs or a T cell subset sorted from them (not recorded which). The TCR sequence derives from an adult woman who had mild COVID-19 (a few samples of this study predate the infection). Cell type and time point are not known. CDR3 loop: CASSSKAERNTGELFF. CDR3 coding DNA: TGTGCCAGCAGCTCAAAGGCGGAGAGGAACACCGGGGAGCTGTTTTTT.